A single sample gave rise to the 15 T cell receptor beta chains below, sequenced in a study of blood T cell repertoires in COVID-19. The assay was immunoSEQ multiplex PCR, and TCRdb's table has in-frame clones only and misses some. The table shows roughly 150,000 clones, with 70% to 90% occurring only once. Sequencing input: peripheral blood. These receptors were obtained from a human donor in a cohort sampled during active COVID-19.

The rearrangement joins TRBV5-4 to TRBJ2-7, with 8 bases fitting TRBD1. With 3 bases clipped from V and 2 bases from J, the junction kept 4 bases outside the gene matches. The CDR3 sequence is 14 residues long. CDR1 is SGHNT, CDR2 YYREEE, per germline (reference sequence). CDR3 in amino acids: CASSSPGQAYEQYF. In DNA form, the CDR3 reads TGTGCCAGCAGCTCGCCGGGACAGGCCTACGAGCAGTACTTC.

The V and J genes are TRBV2 and TRBJ1-1; D uncertain. Trimming removed 2 bases from V and 5 bases from J, with 9 bases in between. The V gene's germline CDR1 is SNHLY and CDR2 FYNNEI. The CDR3 has 13 residues. CDR3 bases: TGTGCCAGCAGTGAAACGGGTGAAACTGAAGCTTTCTTT. Protein sequence: CASSETGETEAFF.

This chain uses TRBV19 with TRBJ1-4, with TRBD1 matching over 9 bases. CDR1 is LNHDA and CDR2 is SQIVND in the germline V gene (reference sequence). The CDR3 loop spans 13 amino acids. After removal of 9 bases from V and 5 bases from J, the junction contained 4 bases not matched to a gene. The CDR3 spells CASTGQGNEKLFF. For the CDR3, the DNA is TGTGCCAGCACGGGACAGGGCAATGAAAAACTGTTTTTT.

This sequence joins TRBV7-3 and TRBJ2-3; TRBD2 aligns across 16 bases. Per the germline V gene, CDR1 is SGHTA and CDR2 is FQGTGA. CDR3 size: 19 residues. Unmatched junction bases numbered 11, after V lost 6 bases and J lost 2 bases. CDR3 amino acids: CASSKQGLAGGPSTDTQYF. CDR3 DNA: TGTGCCAGCAGTAAACAGGGACTAGCGGGGGGGCCATCCACAGATACGCAGTATTTT. The whole variable domain, remainder taken from reference TRBV7-3 and TRBJ2-3, is GAGVSQTPSNKVTEKGKYVELRCDPISGHTALYWYRQSLGQGPEFLIYFQGTGAADDSGLPNDRFFAVRPEGSVSTLKIQRTERGDSAVYLCASSKQGLAGGPSTDTQYFGPGTRLTVL.

This clone was seen a few times. V is TRBV27 and J is TRBJ2-7; TRBD2 aligns across 8 bases. Trimming removed 7 bases from V and 0 bases from J; junction bases left unmatched: 8. In germline, CDR1 is MNHEY, CDR2 SMNVEV (reference sequence). This CDR3 region has 15 residues. The CDR3 reads CASTSTSADSYEQYF. CDR3 nucleotide sequence: TGTGCCAGCACCTCGACTAGCGCGGACTCCTACGAGCAGTACTTC.

The chain uses TRBV10-2 and TRBJ2-7, with D uncertain. V lost 8 bases, J lost 2 bases, and 10 bases lay in between. This CDR3 is 12 amino acids long. The germline V gene has CDR1 WSHSY and CDR2 SAAADI. CDR3 sequence reads: CASGGRAYEQYF. CDR3 nucleotides: TGCGCCAGCGGCGGAAGAGCCTACGAGCAGTACTTC.

This clone was seen a few times. The V call is TRBV7-8, the J call TRBJ2-7, with 11 positions matching TRBD2. Germline V lookup: CDR1 SGHVS, CDR2 FQNEAQ. V shed 3 bases and J 6 bases; nucleotides not matched to a gene: 7. This CDR3 is built from 15 residues. The CDR3 DNA follows: TGTGCCAGCAGCTTTAGCACTAGCGGGAGTGGCGAGCAGTACTTC. Its protein is CASSFSTSGSGEQYF. Based on the CDR3 plus reference TRBV7-8 and TRBJ2-7, the full variable domain is GAGVSQSPRYKVAKRGQDVALRCDPISGHVSLFWYQQALGQGPEFLTYFQNEAQLDKSGLPSDRFFAERPEGSVSTLKIQRTQQEDSAVYLCASSFSTSGSGEQYFGPGTRLTVT.

This clone was found a few times. The chain uses TRBV5-1 and TRBJ1-6; 10 bases match TRBD1. CDR3 length: 19 amino acids. The V and J ends lost 1 base and 8 bases, in that order; junction bases with no gene match: 15. CDR1 SGHRS and CDR2 YFSETQ come from the germline V gene. Written as DNA, the CDR3 is TGCGCCAGCAGCTTGCATCCGGGACAGGGGCGAGGGGACTATTCACCCCTCCACTTT. It translates to CASSLHPGQGRGDYSPLHF.

The chain has TRBV27 and TRBJ1-5; 9 bases line up with TRBD1. There are 18 residues in the CDR3. From germline, CDR1 is MNHEY and CDR2 SMNVEV (reference sequence). The V and J ends lost 6 bases and 2 bases, in that order; junction bases with no gene match: 14. CDR3 in amino acids: CASRLDGTGSLGNQPQHF. CDR3 DNA: TGTGCCAGCAGGCTCGACGGGACAGGGTCTTTGGGCAATCAGCCCCAGCATTTT.

This rearrangement joins TRBV25-1 to TRBJ1-2, with TRBD1 matching over 8 bases. The trim removed 3 bases at V and 8 bases at J, leaving 5 bases unmatched. Germline V lookup: CDR1 MGHDK, CDR2 SYGVNS. CDR3 size: 13 residues. The DNA of the CDR3 is TGTGCCAGCAGTGAGCCAGGGGGCCAGGGCTACACCTTC. The encoded protein is CASSEPGGQGYTF.

This chain joins TRBV4-1 and TRBJ1-1; TRBD1 matches at 7 bases. V lost 3 bases, J lost 1 base, and 14 bases stayed unmatched. The CDR3 covers 18 residues. Germline CDR1 is MGHRA and CDR2 is YSYEKL. The CDR3 nucleotides read TGCGCCAGCAGCCAGCCTCTAACAGGGGCCCTAGGGAACACTGAAGCTTTCTTT. It yields the protein CASSQPLTGALGNTEAFF.

The rearrangement uses TRBV7-9 and TRBJ1-2, with 7 bases identical to TRBD1. The CDR3 covers 19 residues. Looked up from germline, CDR1 is SEHNR and CDR2 is FQNEAQ (reference sequence). V gave up 0 bases and J gave up 3 bases; unmatched junction bases: 16. CDR3 DNA sequence: TGTGCCAGCAGCTTAGCACGCCCCCCGACAGGGATCCAGCACTATGGCTACACCTTC. It encodes CASSLARPPTGIQHYGYTF.

The chain couples TRBV10-3 to TRBJ2-7; tentatively, D is TRBD1 (5 bases). The CDR3 contains 13 residues. Germline V gene lookup returns CDR1 ENHRY and CDR2 SYGVKD. V was clipped by 3 bases and J by 9 bases, with 15 bases between them. Here the CDR3 reads CAISESPTGGQYF. CDR3 coding DNA: TGTGCCATCAGTGAATCACCCACAGGCGGGCAGTACTTC.

The chain joins TRBV30 to TRBJ2-7; TRBD1 agrees at 7 bases. V lost 0 bases to trimming and J lost 4 bases; unmatched junction nucleotides: 9. Germline assignment: CDR1 GTSNPN and CDR2 SVGIG (reference sequence). CDR3 length: 15 residues. CDR3 coding DNA: TGTGCCTGGAGTGTAGGTCTGGGACAGCCTTACGAGCAGTACTTC. Protein sequence: CAWSVGLGQPYEQYF.

There are a few counts of this clone. The chain has TRBV4-1 and TRBJ2-1; TRBD1 is a possible D gene (5 bases). Germline CDR1 reads MGHRA; CDR2 reads YSYEKL. This CDR3 has 14 amino acids. Trimming took off 3 bases at V and 10 bases at J, with 16 bases between the two ends. The CDR3 coding sequence is TGCGCCAGCAGCCATGCCTCTAGGGGTGGGGAGCAGTTCTTC. Protein: CASSHASRGGEQFF.